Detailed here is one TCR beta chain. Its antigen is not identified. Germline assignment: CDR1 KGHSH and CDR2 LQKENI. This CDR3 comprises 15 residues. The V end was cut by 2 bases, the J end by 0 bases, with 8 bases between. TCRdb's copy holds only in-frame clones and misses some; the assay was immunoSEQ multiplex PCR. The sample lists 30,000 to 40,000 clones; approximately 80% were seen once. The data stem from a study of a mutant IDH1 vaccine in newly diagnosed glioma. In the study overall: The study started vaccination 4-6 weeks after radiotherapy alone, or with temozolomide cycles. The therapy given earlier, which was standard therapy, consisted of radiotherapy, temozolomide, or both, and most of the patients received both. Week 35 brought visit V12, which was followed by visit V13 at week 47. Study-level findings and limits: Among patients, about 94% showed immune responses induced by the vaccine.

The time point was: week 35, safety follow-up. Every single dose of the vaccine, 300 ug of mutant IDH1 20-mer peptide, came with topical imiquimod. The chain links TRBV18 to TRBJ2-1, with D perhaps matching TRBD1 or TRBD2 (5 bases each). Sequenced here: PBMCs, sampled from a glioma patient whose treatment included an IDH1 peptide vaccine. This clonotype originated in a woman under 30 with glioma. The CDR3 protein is CASSPMGDSYNEQFF. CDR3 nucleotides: TGTGCCAGCTCACCAATGGGGGACTCCTACAATGAGCAGTTCTTC. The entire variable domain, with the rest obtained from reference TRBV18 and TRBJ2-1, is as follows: NAGVMQNPRHLVRRRGQEARLRCSPMKGHSHVYWYRQLPEEGLKFMVYLQKENIIDESGMPKERFSAEFPKEGPSILRIQQVVRGDSAAYFCASSPMGDSYNEQFFGPGTRLTVL.